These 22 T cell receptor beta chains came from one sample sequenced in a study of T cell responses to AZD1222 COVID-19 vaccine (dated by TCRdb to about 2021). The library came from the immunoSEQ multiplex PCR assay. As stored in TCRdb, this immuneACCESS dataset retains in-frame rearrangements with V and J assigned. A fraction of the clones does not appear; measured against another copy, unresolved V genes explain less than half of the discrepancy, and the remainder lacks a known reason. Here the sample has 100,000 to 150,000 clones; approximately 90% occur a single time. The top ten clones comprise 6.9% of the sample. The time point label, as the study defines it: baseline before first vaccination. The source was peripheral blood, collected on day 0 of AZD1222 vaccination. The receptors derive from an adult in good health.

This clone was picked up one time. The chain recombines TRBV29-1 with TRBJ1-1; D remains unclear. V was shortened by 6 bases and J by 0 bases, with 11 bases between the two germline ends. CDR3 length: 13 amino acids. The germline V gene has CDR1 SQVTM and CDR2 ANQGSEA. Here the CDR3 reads CSVCARMNTEAFF. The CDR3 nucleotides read TGCAGCGTATGTGCCCGCATGAACACTGAAGCTTTCTTT.

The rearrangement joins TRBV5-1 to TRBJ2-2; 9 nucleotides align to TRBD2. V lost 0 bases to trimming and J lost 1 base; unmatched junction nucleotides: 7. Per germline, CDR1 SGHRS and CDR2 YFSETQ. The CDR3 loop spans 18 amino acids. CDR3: CASSLESLAGLNTGELFF. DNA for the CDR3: TGCGCCAGCAGCTTGGAATCTCTAGCGGGGTTGAACACCGGGGAGCTGTTTTTT.

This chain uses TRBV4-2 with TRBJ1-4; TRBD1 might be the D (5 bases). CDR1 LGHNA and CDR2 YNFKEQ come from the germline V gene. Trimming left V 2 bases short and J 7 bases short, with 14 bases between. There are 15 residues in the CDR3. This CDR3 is CASSQPQGVGEKLFF. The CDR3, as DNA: TGTGCCAGCAGCCAACCCCAGGGCGTAGGTGAAAAACTGTTTTTT.

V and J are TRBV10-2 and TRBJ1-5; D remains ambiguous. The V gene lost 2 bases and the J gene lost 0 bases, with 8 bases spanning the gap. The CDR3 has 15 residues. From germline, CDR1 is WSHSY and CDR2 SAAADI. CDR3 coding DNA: TGCGCCAGCAGTGAGGAACCCCGTAGCAATCAGCCCCAGCATTTT. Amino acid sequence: CASSEEPRSNQPQHF.

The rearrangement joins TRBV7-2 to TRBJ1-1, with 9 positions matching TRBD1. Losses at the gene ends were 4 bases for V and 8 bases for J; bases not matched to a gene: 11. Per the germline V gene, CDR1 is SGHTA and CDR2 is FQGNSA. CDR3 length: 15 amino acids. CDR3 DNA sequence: TGTGCCAGCAGCTGGGGCCCTACAGGGGGCGGAGAAGCTTTCTTT. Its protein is CASSWGPTGGGEAFF.

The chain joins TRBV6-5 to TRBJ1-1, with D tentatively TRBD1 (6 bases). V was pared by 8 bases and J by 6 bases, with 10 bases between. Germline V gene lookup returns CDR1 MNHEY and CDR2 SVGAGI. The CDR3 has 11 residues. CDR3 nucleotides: TGTGCCAGCTTCAGGGGATCTGAAGCTTTCTTT. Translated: CASFRGSEAFF.

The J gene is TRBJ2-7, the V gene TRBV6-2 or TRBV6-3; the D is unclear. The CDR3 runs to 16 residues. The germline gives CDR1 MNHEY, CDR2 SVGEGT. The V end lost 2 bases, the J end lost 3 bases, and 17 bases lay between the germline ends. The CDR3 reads CASSYHSETIYYEQYF. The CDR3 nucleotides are TGTGCCAGCAGTTACCACAGCGAGACCATCTACTACGAGCAGTACTTC.

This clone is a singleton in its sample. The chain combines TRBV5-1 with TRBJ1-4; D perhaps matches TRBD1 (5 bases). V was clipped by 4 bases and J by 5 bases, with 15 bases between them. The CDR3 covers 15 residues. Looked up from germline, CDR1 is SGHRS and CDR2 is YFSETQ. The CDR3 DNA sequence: TGCGCCAGCAGCGAGGATAGTCGGGGGAATGAAAAACTGTTTTTT. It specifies CASSEDSRGNEKLFF.

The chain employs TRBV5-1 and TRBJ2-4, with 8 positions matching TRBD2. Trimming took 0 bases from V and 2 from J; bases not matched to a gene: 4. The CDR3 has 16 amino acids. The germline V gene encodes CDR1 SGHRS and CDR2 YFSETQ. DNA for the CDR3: TGCGCCAGCAGCTTGGATGGACTAGCCCCCAAAAACATTCAGTACTTC. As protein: CASSLDGLAPKNIQYF.

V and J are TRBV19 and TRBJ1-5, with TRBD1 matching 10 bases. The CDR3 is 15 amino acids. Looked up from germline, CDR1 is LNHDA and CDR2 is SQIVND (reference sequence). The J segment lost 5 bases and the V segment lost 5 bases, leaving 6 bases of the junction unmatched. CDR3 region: CASSEGTGVYQPQHF. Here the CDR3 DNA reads TGTGCCAGTAGTGAGGGGACAGGGGTGTATCAGCCCCAGCATTTT.

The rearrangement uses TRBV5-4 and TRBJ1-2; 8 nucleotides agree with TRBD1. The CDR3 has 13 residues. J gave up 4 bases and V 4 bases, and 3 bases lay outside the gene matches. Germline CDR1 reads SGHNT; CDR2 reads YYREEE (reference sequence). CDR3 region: CASSVDRGYGYTF. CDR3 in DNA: TGTGCCAGCAGCGTTGACAGGGGCTATGGCTACACCTTC.

CDR3 sequence (DNA): TGCAGCGTTGTATCCCAAACAGACCAAGAGACCCAGTACTTC. This sequence encodes CSVVSQTDQETQYF. The chain links TRBV29-1 to TRBJ2-5; D is unresolved. This CDR3 spans 14 amino acids. CDR1 SQVTM and CDR2 ANQGSEA come from the germline V gene. The V end lost 4 bases, the J end lost 0 bases, and 12 bases lay between the germline ends.

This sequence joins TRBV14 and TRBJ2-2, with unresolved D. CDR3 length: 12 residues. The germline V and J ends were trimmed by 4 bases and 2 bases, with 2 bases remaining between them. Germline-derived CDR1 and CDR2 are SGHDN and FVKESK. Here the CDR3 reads CASSLNTGELFF. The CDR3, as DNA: TGTGCCAGCAGCCTAAACACCGGGGAGCTGTTTTTT. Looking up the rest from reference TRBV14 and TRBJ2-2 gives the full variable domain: EAGVTQFPSHSVIEKGQTVTLRCDPISGHDNLYWYRRVMGKEIKFLLHFVKESKQDESGMPNNRFLAERTGGTYSTLKVQPAELEDSGVYFCASSLNTGELFFGEGSRLTVL.

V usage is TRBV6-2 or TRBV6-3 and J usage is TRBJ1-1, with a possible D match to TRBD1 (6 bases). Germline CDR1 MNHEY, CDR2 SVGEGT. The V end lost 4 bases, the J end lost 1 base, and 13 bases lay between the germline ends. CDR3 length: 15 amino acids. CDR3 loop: CASSFSGTPNTEAFF. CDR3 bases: TGTGCCAGCAGTTTTTCCGGGACACCGAACACTGAAGCTTTCTTT.

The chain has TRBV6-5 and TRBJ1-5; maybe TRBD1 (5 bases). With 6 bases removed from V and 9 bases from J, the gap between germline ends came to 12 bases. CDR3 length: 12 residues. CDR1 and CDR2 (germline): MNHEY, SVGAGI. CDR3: CASRRWGGPQHF. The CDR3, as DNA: TGTGCCAGCAGACGCTGGGGGGGGCCCCAGCATTTT.

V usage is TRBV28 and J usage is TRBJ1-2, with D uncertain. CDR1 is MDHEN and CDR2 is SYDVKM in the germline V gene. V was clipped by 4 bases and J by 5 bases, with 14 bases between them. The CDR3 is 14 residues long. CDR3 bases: TGTGCCAGCAGTTCCACAGCTATCACATATGGCTACACCTTC. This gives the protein CASSSTAITYGYTF.

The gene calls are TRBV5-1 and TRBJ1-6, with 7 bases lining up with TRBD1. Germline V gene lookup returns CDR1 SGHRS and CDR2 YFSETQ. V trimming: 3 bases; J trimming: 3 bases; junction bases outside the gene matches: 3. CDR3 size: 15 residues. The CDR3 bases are TGCGCCAGCAGCTATGGGACAGACTATAATTCACCCCTCCACTTT. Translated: CASSYGTDYNSPLHF.

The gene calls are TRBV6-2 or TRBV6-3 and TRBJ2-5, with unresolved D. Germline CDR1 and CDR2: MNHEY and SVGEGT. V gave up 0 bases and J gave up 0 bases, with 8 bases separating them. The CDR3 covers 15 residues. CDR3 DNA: TGTGCCAGCAGTTACTCAGATTCCGACCAAGAGACCCAGTACTTC. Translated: CASSYSDSDQETQYF.

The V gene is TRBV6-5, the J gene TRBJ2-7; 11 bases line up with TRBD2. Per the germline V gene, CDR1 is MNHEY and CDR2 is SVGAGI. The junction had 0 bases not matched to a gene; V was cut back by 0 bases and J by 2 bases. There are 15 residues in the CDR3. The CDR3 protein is CASSYSTSGAYEQYF. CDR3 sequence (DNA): TGTGCCAGCAGTTACTCGACTAGCGGGGCCTACGAGCAGTACTTC.

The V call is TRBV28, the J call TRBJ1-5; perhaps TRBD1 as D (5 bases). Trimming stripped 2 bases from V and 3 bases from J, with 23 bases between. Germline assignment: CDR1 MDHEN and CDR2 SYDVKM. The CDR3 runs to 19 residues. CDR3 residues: CASSLILLRDQNHNQPQHF. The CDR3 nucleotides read TGTGCCAGCAGTTTAATTCTCCTCAGGGACCAAAATCACAATCAGCCCCAGCATTTT.

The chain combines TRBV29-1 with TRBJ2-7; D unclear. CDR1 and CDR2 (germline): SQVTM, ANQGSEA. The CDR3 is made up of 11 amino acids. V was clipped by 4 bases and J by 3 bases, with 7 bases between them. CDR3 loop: CSVADGYEQYF. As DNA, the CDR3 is TGCAGCGTTGCCGACGGCTACGAGCAGTACTTC.

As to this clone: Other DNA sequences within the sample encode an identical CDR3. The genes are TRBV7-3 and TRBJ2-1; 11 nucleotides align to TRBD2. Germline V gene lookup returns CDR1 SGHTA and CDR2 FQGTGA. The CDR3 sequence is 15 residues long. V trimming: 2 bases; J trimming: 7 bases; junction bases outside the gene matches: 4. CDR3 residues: CASSLLAGGPNEQFF. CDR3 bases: TGTGCCAGCAGCTTATTAGCGGGGGGGCCTAATGAGCAGTTCTTC.